A single sample gave rise to the 32 T cell receptor beta chains below, sequenced in a study of cytomegalovirus exposure and HLA in healthy donors. Both 60 Vbeta primers and 13 Jbeta primers went into the PCR. Sequencing used immunoSEQ multiplex PCR; TCRdb keeps in-frame clones, though not all of them. Here the sample spans about 94,000 clones, 50% to 75% being singletons. Sequencing input: PBMCs. These receptors were taken from a man younger than 40 in good health and CMV-seronegative.

DNA of the CDR3: TGTGCCAGCAGCTTCGAGCGGAGACACTACGAGCAGTACTTC. Translated: CASSFERRHYEQYF. J is TRBJ2-7 and V is TRBV7-8, with a weak D call TRBD2 (5 bases). Germline CDR1 is SGHVS and CDR2 is FQNEAQ. The CDR3 covers 14 residues. Trimming took 3 bases from V and 3 from J, leaving 12 bases between them.

V usage is TRBV4-1 and J usage is TRBJ1-1, with 9 bases that match TRBD1. CDR3 length equals 15 residues. Germline CDR1 and CDR2: MGHRA and YSYEKL. J lost 7 bases, V lost 1 base, and 7 bases had no gene match. The CDR3 nucleotides are TGCGCCAGCAGCCAAGGGACCGGGACAGGGTTTGAAGCTTTCTTT. Amino acids: CASSQGTGTGFEAFF.

The rearrangement uses TRBV10-3 and TRBJ2-7; D may be TRBD1 (5 bases). The CDR3 totals 13 residues. Germline V gene data show CDR1 as ENHRY and CDR2 as SYGVKD. V was pared by 5 bases and J by 1 base, with 9 bases between. CDR3 coding DNA: TGTGCCATCAGTACGGACAATTCCTACGAGCAGTACTTC. Translated, it gives CAISTDNSYEQYF.

The chain recombines TRBV19 with TRBJ2-5; 7 nucleotides align to TRBD2. Trimming at V came to 3 bases and at J to 7 bases, leaving 11 bases not matched to a gene. CDR1 is LNHDA, CDR2 SQIVND, per germline (reference sequence). The CDR3 covers 15 residues. CDR3 region: CASSISAGERGTQYF. The DNA of the CDR3 is TGTGCCAGTAGTATTTCCGCGGGGGAGAGGGGGACCCAGTACTTC.

J is TRBJ2-7 and V is TRBV4-2; 7 positions match TRBD1. Germline V CDR1 and CDR2: LGHNA, YNFKEQ. This CDR3 spans 16 amino acids. J was trimmed by 3 bases and V by 0 bases; bases with no gene match: 8. CDR3 nucleotides: TGTGCCAGCAGCCAAGATAGTGCAGGGGGTGGCTACGAGCAGTACTTC. This translates into CASSQDSAGGGYEQYF.

This clone was counted a single time. V usage is TRBV19 and J usage is TRBJ2-2; TRBD2 matches 8 bases. The CDR3 contains 16 residues. Trimming cost V 5 bases and J 6 bases; bases outside gene matches: 11. Germline V gives CDR1 LNHDA, CDR2 SQIVND (reference sequence). CDR3: CASSRLGAGEPGELFF. CDR3 coding DNA: TGTGCCAGTAGTCGATTGGGAGCGGGAGAACCCGGGGAGCTGTTTTTT.

This clone occurred a few times. V gene TRBV7-2 combines with J gene TRBJ2-1; 9 nucleotides agree with TRBD1. V shed 4 bases, J shed 0 bases, and the junction held 4 bases outside the gene matches. The CDR3 covers 16 residues. Germline-derived CDR1 and CDR2 are SGHTA and FQGNSA. The CDR3 nucleotides are TGTGCCAGCAGCTCCCTACAGGGGGCCTCCTACAATGAGCAGTTCTTC. The encoded protein is CASSSLQGASYNEQFF.

The chain links TRBV2 to TRBJ2-5; 7 bases line up with TRBD2. This CDR3 contains 14 residues. The V segment lost 7 bases and the J segment 2 bases; nucleotides outside the gene matches: 7. Germline CDR1 reads SNHLY; CDR2 reads FYNNEI. CDR3 DNA sequence: TGTGCCAGCAACCCTCTAGCGGTACAAGAGACCCAGTACTTC. Translation gives CASNPLAVQETQYF.

This chain connects TRBV11-2 to TRBJ2-7; D possibly corresponds to TRBD2 (5 bases). The V gene lost 0 bases and the J gene lost 4 bases, with 10 bases spanning the gap. CDR3 length: 14 residues. Germline V CDR1 and CDR2: SGHAT, FQNNGV. The CDR3 reads CASSLDSRRYEQYF. CDR3 nucleotides: TGTGCCAGCAGCTTAGATAGTAGGAGGTACGAGCAGTACTTC.

The V call is TRBV19, the J call TRBJ2-7; 12 bases align to TRBD2. Germline trimming cut 6 bases from V and 2 bases from J; bases unmatched to any gene: 5. The V gene's germline CDR1 is LNHDA and CDR2 SQIVND (reference sequence). The CDR3 is 15 residues long. Here the CDR3 reads CASRNGLAGTYEQYF. The CDR3 coding sequence is TGTGCCAGTAGGAACGGACTAGCGGGAACCTACGAGCAGTACTTC.

The count of this clone is one. This chain uses TRBV14 with TRBJ2-3; 7 bases match TRBD1. The junction had 3 bases not matched to a gene; V was cut back by 3 bases and J by 0 bases. CDR1 is SGHDN, CDR2 FVKESK, per germline. This CDR3 spans 15 amino acids. The CDR3 bases are TGTGCCAGCAGCCAGGGGACAGTTAGCACAGATACGCAGTATTTT. Translated, it gives CASSQGTVSTDTQYF. Based on the CDR3 plus reference TRBV14 and TRBJ2-3, the full variable domain is EAGVTQFPSHSVIEKGQTVTLRCDPISGHDNLYWYRRVMGKEIKFLLHFVKESKQDESGMPNNRFLAERTGGTYSTLKVQPAELEDSGVYFCASSQGTVSTDTQYFGPGTRLTVL.

This sequence joins TRBV11-3 and TRBJ1-1; D call uncertain. Germline CDR1 SGHNT, CDR2 YENEEA. The length of the CDR3 is 13 residues. The ends were cut back, 3 bases at V and 5 bases at J, with 10 bases in the middle. The CDR3 is CASSFTSETEAFF. Here the CDR3 DNA reads TGTGCCAGCAGCTTTACGAGCGAGACTGAAGCTTTCTTT.

This sequence joins TRBV7-2 and TRBJ2-7; D is unresolved. Per germline, CDR1 SGHTA and CDR2 FQGNSA. V was trimmed by 3 bases and J by 2 bases, leaving 11 bases between them. The CDR3 is 14 amino acids. The CDR3 loop reads CASSFRRSTYEQYF. CDR3 nucleotides: TGTGCCAGCAGCTTTCGGCGGTCGACCTACGAGCAGTACTTC.

The chain links TRBV9 to TRBJ2-5; no clear D. The CDR3 is 15 amino acids. Germline CDR1 is SGDLS and CDR2 is YYNGEE. V lost 0 bases to trimming and J lost 5 bases, with 14 bases between them. CDR3 DNA: TGTGCCAGCAGCGTAGGTACTGGAGTCGGGGAGACCCAGTACTTC. Its protein product is CASSVGTGVGETQYF.

The CDR3 region has the DNA TGTGCCAGCAGAACAGGGCCAGGGGCCAACGTCCTGACTTTC. This translates into CASRTGPGANVLTF. This chain uses TRBV2 with TRBJ2-6; perhaps TRBD1 as D (6 bases). The germline gives CDR1 SNHLY, CDR2 FYNNEI. The CDR3 length is 14 residues. V lost 6 bases to trimming and J lost 4 bases, with 10 bases between them.

The V call is TRBV28, the J call TRBJ2-6, with 9 bases matching TRBD1. Germline CDR1 and CDR2: MDHEN and SYDVKM. V shed 10 bases and J 2 bases; nucleotides not matched to a gene: 9. The length of the CDR3 is 16 residues. Written as DNA, the CDR3 is TGTGCCACCCGGACAGGGGTGGAAACTGGGGCCAACGTCCTGACTTTC. The encoded protein is CATRTGVETGANVLTF.

The rearrangement uses TRBV9 and TRBJ2-4, with D possibly matching TRBD2 (6 bases). The closer fit of TRBJ2-5 to the DNA end suggests the J call may be wrong. Per the germline V gene, CDR1 is SGDLS and CDR2 is YYNGEE. There are 13 residues in the CDR3. The CDR3 protein is CASSVDLGGTQYF. As DNA, the CDR3 is TGTGCCAGCAGCGTAGATCTCGGGGGGACCCAGTACTTC.

This chain uses TRBV14 with TRBJ1-1; D gene unclear. Germline values: CDR1 SGHDN, CDR2 FVKESK. Trimming removed 0 bases from V and 2 bases from J, with 13 bases in between. CDR3 length equals 16 residues. The CDR3 coding sequence is TGTGCCAGCAGCCAAGACCCATCACAGATTAACACTGAAGCTTTCTTT. As protein: CASSQDPSQINTEAFF.

This sequence joins TRBV5-1 and TRBJ2-7; D call uncertain. CDR3 size: 12 residues. Germline CDR1 SGHRS, CDR2 YFSETQ. Trimming took off 0 bases at V and 9 bases at J, with 10 bases between the two ends. CDR3 in amino acids: CASSLELSVQYF. CDR3 DNA sequence: TGCGCCAGCAGCTTGGAACTGAGTGTGCAGTACTTC.

In regard to this clone: A read error may produce the germline difference seen at one junction end. This chain uses TRBV2 with TRBJ2-1; D may be TRBD2 (6 bases). This CDR3 comprises 11 residues. Germline CDR1 and CDR2: SNHLY and FYNNEI. In DNA, the CDR3 is TGTGCCAGCAGTGAAGAGACTAGGGAGCTCTTC. Protein product: CASSEETRELF.

This chain links TRBV11-2 with TRBJ2-1; 13 bases are shared with TRBD2. The J segment lost 9 bases and the V segment lost 5 bases, leaving 10 bases of the junction unmatched. Germline V lookup: CDR1 SGHAT, CDR2 FQNNGV. The CDR3 has 16 residues. The CDR3 coding sequence is TGTGCCAGCAGCCCGACTAGCGGGGGGTTTGGGGTTGAGCAGTTCTTC. This gives the protein CASSPTSGGFGVEQFF.

This clone was counted only a few times. The chain is built from TRBV5-6 and TRBJ2-5, with no clear D. The CDR3 is 13 residues long. The V end lost 6 bases, the J end lost 3 bases, and 12 bases lay between the germline ends. Germline V lookup: CDR1 SGHDT, CDR2 YYEEEE. CDR3 protein: CASTTTREETQYF. CDR3 DNA: TGTGCCAGCACCACCACCCGGGAAGAGACCCAGTACTTC.

This sequence joins TRBV5-5 and TRBJ1-3; 8 nucleotides align to TRBD1. The ends lost 1 base at V and 8 bases at J; junction bases unmatched: 11. This CDR3 has 16 residues. The germline V gene encodes CDR1 SGHKS and CDR2 YYEKEE (reference sequence). The CDR3 DNA reads TGTGCCAGCAGCTTGCGGGTCGGTACAGGGGGATACACCATATATTTT. Amino acids: CASSLRVGTGGYTIYF.

This rearrangement joins TRBV4-1 to TRBJ2-5; 7 bases align to TRBD1. Germline assignment: CDR1 MGHRA and CDR2 YSYEKL. The CDR3 totals 16 residues. Unmatched junction bases numbered 7, after V lost 1 base and J lost 2 bases. The CDR3 coding sequence is TGCGCCAGCAGCCAAGCCAAAGACAGGGTACAAGAGACCCAGTACTTC. It specifies CASSQAKDRVQETQYF.

On this clone itself: At the DNA level, this CDR3 is encoded by other sequences in the same sample as well. This rearrangement joins TRBV9 to TRBJ1-2, with 8 nucleotides matching TRBD1. The CDR3 is 16 residues long. V gave up 3 bases and J gave up 8 bases; unmatched junction bases: 15. Germline-derived CDR1 and CDR2 are SGDLS and YYNGEE. This CDR3 reads CASSGEGQGGVYGYTF. CDR3 coding DNA: TGTGCCAGCAGCGGGGAAGGACAGGGAGGTGTCTACGGCTACACCTTC.

The gene calls are TRBV11-1 and TRBJ2-5; TRBD2 matches at 13 bases. Germline CDR1 and CDR2: SGHAT and FQDESV (reference sequence). The CDR3 length is 16 residues. Trimming cost V 0 bases and J 2 bases; bases outside gene matches: 0. Here the CDR3 reads CASSLAGLAGQETQYF. The CDR3 DNA reads TGTGCCAGCAGCTTAGCGGGACTAGCGGGGCAAGAGACCCAGTACTTC.

The chain carries TRBV5-8 and TRBJ2-5; a weak D match, TRBD1 (5 bases). In germline, CDR1 is SGHTS, CDR2 YDEGEE. This CDR3 has 15 amino acids. The ends were cut back, 0 bases at V and 7 bases at J, with 16 bases in the middle. CDR3 region: CASSLDSDSVVTQYF. The DNA for the CDR3 is TGTGCCAGCAGCTTGGATTCAGACAGCGTGGTGACCCAGTACTTC.

This chain uses TRBV7-9 with TRBJ2-3; 8 bases match TRBD2. This CDR3 has 17 residues. V lost 5 bases and J lost 0; bases outside the gene matches: 10. From germline, CDR1 is SEHNR and CDR2 FQNEAQ (reference sequence). CDR3 bases: TGTGCCAGCAGCGCCCAAGGGCCTAGCGGGAGCACAGATACGCAGTATTTT. Its protein product is CASSAQGPSGSTDTQYF.

This clone was detected only a few times. The chain recombines TRBV11-1 with TRBJ2-5; tentatively, D is TRBD2 (7 bases). The CDR3 runs to 15 residues. V lost 6 bases, J lost 1 base, and 15 bases lay in between. Germline V gives CDR1 SGHAT, CDR2 FQDESV (reference sequence). The CDR3 sequence is CASRSYRGAQETQYF. The CDR3 region has the DNA TGTGCCAGCAGATCTTACCGGGGGGCCCAAGAGACCCAGTACTTC. Full variable domain (missing parts from reference TRBV11-1 and TRBJ2-5): EAEVAQSPRYKITEKSQAVAFWCDPISGHATLYWYRQILGQGPELLVQFQDESVVDDSQLPKDRFSAERLKGVDSTLKIQPAELGDSAMYLCASRSYRGAQETQYFGPGTRLLVL.

The J gene is TRBJ2-4, the V gene TRBV19; 7 nucleotides agree with TRBD2. The V segment lost 7 bases and the J segment 8 bases; nucleotides outside the gene matches: 8. The germline V gene has CDR1 LNHDA and CDR2 SQIVND (reference sequence). This CDR3 has 13 residues. The CDR3 loop is CASTEGGADIQYF. In DNA, the CDR3 is TGTGCCAGTACGGAGGGAGGGGCCGACATTCAGTACTTC.

This chain uses TRBV19 with TRBJ2-5, with 7 bases that match TRBD2. This CDR3 contains 19 residues. Germline loops: CDR1 LNHDA, CDR2 SQIVND (reference sequence). V shed 3 bases, J shed 2 bases, and the junction held 18 bases outside the gene matches. The CDR3 nucleotides are TGTGCCAGTAGTATTGGGGGGGGTCCACGCAATAGTTGGCAAGAGACCCAGTACTTC. As protein: CASSIGGGPRNSWQETQYF.

This clone was seen only a few times. The V call is TRBV5-6, the J call TRBJ2-7; perhaps TRBD2 as D (6 bases). V lost 3 bases and J lost 5, with 21 bases in between. This CDR3 comprises 16 residues. Germline V CDR1 and CDR2: SGHDT, YYEEEE. The CDR3, as DNA: TGTGCCAGCAGCTCTGGTGGAGACGGGAGCTTCCACGAGCAGTACTTC. Its protein is CASSSGGDGSFHEQYF.